Listed below are T cell receptor beta chains from one sample, sequenced in a study of T cells after yellow fever vaccination. Using its own MiXCR run on the 5' RACE reads, TCRdb lists one record per CDR3 protein. The sample lists 250,000 or so distinct CDR3 sequences; approximately 3.6% were seen once. Sequenced here: PBMCs, sampled 15 days after the yellow fever booster vaccination. These receptors were taken from a young man who received the YFV17D yellow fever vaccine. CDR3s include the opening cysteine and the closing phenylalanine or tryptophan. The D gene is left open where the match is weak. The size entry is marked missing in some rows and otherwise reads once, few, many or a size class.

d_call: TRBD1
clone_size: many
v_call: TRBV6-5
j_call: TRBJ2-2
cdr3_nt: TGTGCCAGCAGTTACGATGGGACAGGGGACACCGGGGAGCTGTTTTTT
cdr3_aa: CASSYDGTGDTGELFF

d_call: TRBD1
clone_size: many
v_call: TRBV4-3
j_call: TRBJ2-3
cdr3_nt: TGCGCCAGCCTTGGACAGGGGGGCCCCGCAGATACGCAGTATTTT
cdr3_aa: CASLGQGGPADTQYF

d_call: TRBD1
clone_size: many
v_call: TRBV9
j_call: TRBJ2-1
cdr3_nt: TGTGCCAGCTCTACCGCAGGGGGCGAGTACAATGAGCAGTTCTTC
cdr3_aa: CASSTAGGEYNEQFF

d_call: NA
clone_size: many
v_call: TRBV20-1
j_call: TRBJ2-5
cdr3_nt: TGCAGTGCTCCCCGGGGCGGGGAGACCCAGTACTTC
cdr3_aa: CSAPRGGETQYF

d_call: TRBD2
clone_size: many
v_call: TRBV11-1
j_call: TRBJ2-5
cdr3_nt: TGTGCCAGCAGCTTAGGACTAGCGGGTCGGGAGACCCAGTACTTC
cdr3_aa: CASSLGLAGRETQYF

d_call: TRBD2
clone_size: many
v_call: TRBV7-2
j_call: TRBJ2-3
cdr3_nt: TGTGCCAGCAGCCCTCCCGGGACTAGCGGGGGGGCAGATACGCAGTATTTT
cdr3_aa: CASSPPGTSGGADTQYF

d_call: TRBD2
clone_size: many
v_call: TRBV4-3
j_call: TRBJ2-3
cdr3_nt: TGCGCCAGCAGCCAAGTTCGGGGTGCGGGGGGGCTTAATACGCAGTATTTT
cdr3_aa: CASSQVRGAGGLNTQYF

d_call: NA
clone_size: many
v_call: TRBV20-1
j_call: TRBJ1-5
cdr3_nt: TGCAGTGCTAGAGAACTTGCAGGGCAGCCCCAGCATTTT
cdr3_aa: CSARELAGQPQHF

d_call: NA
clone_size: many
v_call: TRBV5-1
j_call: TRBJ1-4
cdr3_nt: TGCGCCAGCAGCCCCACCCCGCAAACTAATGAAAAACTGTTTTTT
cdr3_aa: CASSPTPQTNEKLFF

d_call: NA
clone_size: many
v_call: TRBV5-1
j_call: TRBJ1-1
cdr3_nt: TGCGCCAGCAGCTTGGACCCGAACACTGAAGCTTTCTTT
cdr3_aa: CASSLDPNTEAFF

d_call: TRBD1
clone_size: NA
v_call: TRBV5-1
j_call: TRBJ1-2
cdr3_nt: TGCGCCAGCAGCGGAACAGGGGGCCGCGGGGCTAACTATGGCTACACCTTC
cdr3_aa: CASSGTGGRGANYGYTF

d_call: NA
clone_size: many
v_call: TRBV29-1
j_call: TRBJ1-5
cdr3_nt: TGCAGCGTTGCTCAGGGCGCGTATCAGCCCCAGCATTTT
cdr3_aa: CSVAQGAYQPQHF

d_call: TRBD1
clone_size: NA
v_call: TRBV5-4
j_call: TRBJ2-1
cdr3_nt: TGTGCCAGCAGCACGACAGGGGTCTACAATGAGCAGTTCTTC
cdr3_aa: CASSTTGVYNEQFF

d_call: TRBD1
clone_size: many
v_call: TRBV12-3/TRBV12-4
j_call: TRBJ2-7
cdr3_nt: TGTGCCAGCAGCTTCTCCGGGACAGGGTTCTACGAGCAGTACTTC
cdr3_aa: CASSFSGTGFYEQYF

d_call: NA
clone_size: many
v_call: TRBV5-4
j_call: TRBJ2-3
cdr3_nt: TGTGCCAGCAGCTTGCAGGAACACACAGATACGCAGTATTTT
cdr3_aa: CASSLQEHTDTQYF

d_call: NA
clone_size: once
v_call: TRBV12-3/TRBV12-4
j_call: TRBJ1-1
cdr3_nt: TGTGCCAGCAGTTTCATCGGGGGTCTTGAAGCTTTCTTT
cdr3_aa: CASSFIGGLEAFF

d_call: NA
clone_size: many
v_call: TRBV10-3
j_call: TRBJ2-3
cdr3_nt: TGTGCCATCAGTGAGAGGGCGCCAGATACGCAGTATTTT
cdr3_aa: CAISERAPDTQYF

d_call: NA
clone_size: many
v_call: TRBV6-2/TRBV6-3
j_call: TRBJ2-2
cdr3_nt: TGTGCCAGCGTGGATTGGGACTCCCTGAACACCGGGGAGCTGTTTTTT
cdr3_aa: CASVDWDSLNTGELFF